The next 14 T cell receptor beta chains were all read from a single sample in a study of control samples from healthy donors and cancer patients. The method was immunoSEQ multiplex PCR; TCRdb's version includes in-frame clones alone and lacks a portion of them. The sample holds around 97,000 clones, around 89% seen once. The sequencing sample was made of PBMCs. Receptors were obtained from a man aged 60 to 75 with lung cancer.

The chain employs TRBV6-6 and TRBJ2-7; 8 bases map to TRBD2. The CDR3 is 15 amino acids. From germline, CDR1 is MNHNY and CDR2 SVGAGI (reference sequence). V trimming: 0 bases; J trimming: 4 bases; junction bases outside the gene matches: 5. In DNA form, the CDR3 reads TGTGCCAGCAGTTACTCGAGTAGCGGGGAGTACGAGCAGTACTTC. The encoded protein is CASSYSSSGEYEQYF.

Regarding this clone: This sample also contains other DNA sequences that code for the same CDR3. The CDR3 sequence: CASSLRDTYTEAFF. The DNA of the CDR3 is TGTGCCAGCAGTCTCCGGGACACTTACACTGAAGCTTTCTTT. The genes are TRBV6-5 and TRBJ1-1; a possible D gene is TRBD1 (6 bases). V lost 5 bases to trimming and J lost 3 bases, with 13 bases between them. Germline CDR1 MNHEY, CDR2 SVGAGI. The CDR3 loop spans 14 amino acids.

The chain has TRBV18 and TRBJ1-3; D ambiguous. This CDR3 spans 15 amino acids. V was pared by 4 bases and J by 0 bases, with 10 bases between. CDR1 is KGHSH and CDR2 is LQKENI in the germline V gene. The CDR3 DNA reads as TGTGCCAGCTCACAGGACTGGAGCTCTGGAAACACCATATATTTT. Encoded protein: CASSQDWSSGNTIYF.

The rearrangement links TRBV6-6 to TRBJ2-1; D not resolved. In germline, CDR1 is MNHNY, CDR2 SVGAGI (reference sequence). Trimming removed 0 bases from V and 5 bases from J, with 2 bases in between. This CDR3 is 12 amino acids long. CDR3 loop: CASSYSDNEQFF. In nucleotides, the CDR3 is TGTGCCAGCAGTTACTCGGACAATGAGCAGTTCTTC.

The chain recombines TRBV9 with TRBJ1-4; 8 nucleotides align to TRBD1. J was trimmed by 7 bases and V by 2 bases; bases with no gene match: 10. CDR3 length: 16 amino acids. CDR1 SGDLS and CDR2 YYNGEE come from the germline V gene. The DNA of the CDR3 is TGTGCCAGCAGCGTTTCCTCAGGGGGCGTTGGTGAAAAACTGTTTTTT. Its protein is CASSVSSGGVGEKLFF.

This sequence joins TRBV4-1 and TRBJ1-1; D not certain. Germline CDR1 reads MGHRA; CDR2 reads YSYEKL. V shed 2 bases and J shed 5 bases, with 12 bases lying between them. This CDR3 comprises 14 residues. The CDR3 bases are TGCGCCAGCAGCCAACCGTTCACGGGGACTGAAGCTTTCTTT. As protein: CASSQPFTGTEAFF.

CDR3 DNA: TGTGCCAGCAGAAAAACCCGGCGATATAATTCACCCCTCCACTTT. This codes for CASRKTRRYNSPLHF. The chain carries TRBV11-2 and TRBJ1-6, with D uncertain. Germline V gene sequence: CDR1 SGHAT, CDR2 FQNNGV. V was cut by 6 bases and J by 4 bases, with 13 bases left in between. The CDR3 covers 15 residues. Based on the CDR3 plus reference TRBV11-2 and TRBJ1-6, the full variable domain is EAGVAQSPRYKIIEKRQSVAFWCNPISGHATLYWYQQILGQGPKLLIQFQNNGVVDDSQLPKDRFSAERLKGVDSTLKIQPAKLEDSAVYLCASRKTRRYNSPLHFGNGTRLTVT.

The rearrangement links TRBV7-2 to TRBJ2-2; maybe TRBD1 (6 bases). This CDR3 has 15 residues. The germline V and J ends were trimmed by 6 bases and 0 bases, with 11 bases remaining between them. CDR1 is SGHTA and CDR2 is FQGNSA in the germline V gene. As DNA, the CDR3 is TGTGCCAGCAGGGCCGGGACACCGAACACCGGGGAGCTGTTTTTT. Translation: CASRAGTPNTGELFF.

The count of this clone is one. The chain carries TRBV11-3 and TRBJ1-2, with D hard to call. The germline CDR1 and CDR2 sequences are SGHNT and YENEEA. CDR3 length equals 13 residues. The V and J ends lost 4 bases and 3 bases respectively, with 9 bases between them. The CDR3 sequence is CASSSRSDYGYTF. The CDR3 DNA reads as TGTGCCAGCAGCTCGAGATCCGACTATGGCTACACCTTC.

The V and J genes are TRBV7-2 and TRBJ1-3, with 7 bases matching TRBD1. CDR3 length equals 18 residues. J lost 2 bases, V lost 5 bases, and 15 bases had no gene match. Germline CDR1 SGHTA, CDR2 FQGNSA. The CDR3 spells CASSLWEGRDRTGNTIYF. CDR3 sequence (DNA): TGTGCCAGCAGCCTATGGGAAGGACGGGACAGAACTGGAAACACCATATATTTT. Full variable domain (outside the CDR3, taken from reference TRBV7-2 and TRBJ1-3): GAGVSQSPSNKVTEKGKDVELRCDPISGHTALYWYRQSLGQGLEFLIYFQGNSAPDKSGLPSDRFSAERTGGSVSTLTIQRTQQEDSAVYLCASSLWEGRDRTGNTIYFGEGSWLTVV.

This sequence joins TRBV24-1 and TRBJ2-7; D unresolved. CDR1 and CDR2 (germline): KGHDR, SFDVKD. This CDR3 is 15 amino acids long. V shed 3 bases and J shed 3 bases, with 14 bases lying between them. The CDR3 region has the DNA TGTGCCACCAGTGATCCTCAGGTTACTCGCTACGAGCAGTACTTC. This gives the protein CATSDPQVTRYEQYF.

CDR3 coding DNA: TGCGCCAGCAGCTTGCGCAGGGGGGATTTTGGCTACACCTTC. Residues: CASSLRRGDFGYTF. The chain is built from TRBV5-1 and TRBJ1-2, with TRBD1 matching 7 bases. V gave up 1 base and J gave up 7 bases; unmatched junction bases: 7. The CDR3 is 14 residues long. Per germline, CDR1 SGHRS and CDR2 YFSETQ.

The gene calls are TRBV5-8 and TRBJ2-2, with 12 bases lining up with TRBD2. In germline, CDR1 is SGHTS, CDR2 YDEGEE. The CDR3 has 20 residues. V shed 4 bases, J shed 0 bases, and the junction held 13 bases outside the gene matches. The CDR3 region is CASSPGLGRTSGANTGELFF. The DNA of the CDR3 is TGTGCCAGCAGCCCGGGATTAGGTCGGACTAGCGGGGCGAACACCGGGGAGCTGTTTTTT.

The rearrangement links TRBV2 to TRBJ1-2, with 7 bases lining up with TRBD1. This CDR3 contains 14 residues. J was trimmed by 8 bases and V by 4 bases; bases with no gene match: 10. CDR1 and CDR2 from the germline V gene are SNHLY and FYNNEI. The CDR3 nucleotides read TGTGCCAGCAGTGCTACAGGGGACCGGTCGGGCTACACCTTC. The encoded protein is CASSATGDRSGYTF.